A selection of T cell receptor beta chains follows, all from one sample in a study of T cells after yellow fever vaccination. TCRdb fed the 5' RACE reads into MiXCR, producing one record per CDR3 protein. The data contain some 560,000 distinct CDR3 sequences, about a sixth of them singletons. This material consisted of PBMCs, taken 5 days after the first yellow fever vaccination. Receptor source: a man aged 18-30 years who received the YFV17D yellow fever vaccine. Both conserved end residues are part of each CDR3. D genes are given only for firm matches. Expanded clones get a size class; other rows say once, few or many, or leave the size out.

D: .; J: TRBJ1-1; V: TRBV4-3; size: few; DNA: TGCGCCAGCAGCCAACACGAAGGATTCATGAACACTGAAGCTTTCTTT; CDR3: CASSQHEGFMNTEAFF
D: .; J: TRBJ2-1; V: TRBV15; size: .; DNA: TGTGCCACCAGCCTTAGTCGTGGCAATGAGCAGTTCTTC; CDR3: CATSLSRGNEQFF
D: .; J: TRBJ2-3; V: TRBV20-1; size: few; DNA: TGCAGTGCTCCGCGGGGAACAGATACGCAGTATTTT; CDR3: CSAPRGTDTQYF
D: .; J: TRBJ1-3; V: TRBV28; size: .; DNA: TGTGCCAGCAGTTTACCGACAACCGGAAACACCATATATTTT; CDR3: CASSLPTTGNTIYF
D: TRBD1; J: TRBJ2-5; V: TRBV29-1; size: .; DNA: TGCAGCGTGAAACCCCTGGACAGGGTGGAGACCCAGTACTTC; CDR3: CSVKPLDRVETQYF
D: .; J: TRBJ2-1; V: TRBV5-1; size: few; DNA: TGCGCCAGCAGAGGGACAACAATAGATGAGCAGTTCTTC; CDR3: CASRGTTIDEQFF
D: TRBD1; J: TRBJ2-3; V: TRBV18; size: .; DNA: TGTGCCAGCTCACCCTCGGACAGGGCAGATACGCAGTATTTT; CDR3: CASSPSDRADTQYF
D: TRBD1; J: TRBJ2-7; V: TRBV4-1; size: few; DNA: TGCGCCAGCAGCCAAGAGGACAGGGCCTGGAACGAGCAGTACTTC; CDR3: CASSQEDRAWNEQYF
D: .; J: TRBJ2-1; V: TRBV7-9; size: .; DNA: TGTGCCAGCAGCTCACCTTTCCACAAGGCCTACACGGATGAGCAGTTCTTC; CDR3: CASSSPFHKAYTDEQFF
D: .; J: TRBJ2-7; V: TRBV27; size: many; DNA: TGTGCCAGCAGTTTATCTATGGGGAACGAGCAGTACTTC; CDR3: CASSLSMGNEQYF
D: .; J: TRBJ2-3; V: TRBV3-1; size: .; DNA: TGTGCCAGCTCACGGGACCCGAAGAATACGCAGTATTTT; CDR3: CASSRDPKNTQYF
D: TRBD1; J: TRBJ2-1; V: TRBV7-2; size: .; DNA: TGTGCCAGCAGCTTAGTTGGGACAGGGGTGGGGAATGAGCAGTTCTTC; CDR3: CASSLVGTGVGNEQFF
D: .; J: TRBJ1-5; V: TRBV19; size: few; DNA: TGTGCCAGTACCGGCGGGCATAGCAATCAGCCCCAGCATTTT; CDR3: CASTGGHSNQPQHF
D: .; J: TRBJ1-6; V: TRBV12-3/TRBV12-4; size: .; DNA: TGTGCCAGCAAGGGGGGGCAGACAGCCGGGTCGCCCCTCCACTTT; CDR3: CASKGGQTAGSPLHF
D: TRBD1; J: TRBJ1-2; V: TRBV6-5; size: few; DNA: TGTGCCAGCAGTTACGGGACAGTAGTTTCGAACTATGGCTACACCTTC; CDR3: CASSYGTVVSNYGYTF
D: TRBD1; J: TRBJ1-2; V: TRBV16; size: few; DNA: TGTGCCAGCAGCCATGGGACAGTCTATGGCTACACCTTC; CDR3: CASSHGTVYGYTF
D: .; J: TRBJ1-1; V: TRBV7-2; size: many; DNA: TGTGCCAGCAGCTTACTGGGACTCCTGAGGAACACTGAAGCTTTCTTT; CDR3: CASSLLGLLRNTEAFF
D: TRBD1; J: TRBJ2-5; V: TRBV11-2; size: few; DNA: TGTGCCAGCAGCGGGGCAGGGGGTTGGGAGACCCAGTACTTC; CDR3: CASSGAGGWETQYF
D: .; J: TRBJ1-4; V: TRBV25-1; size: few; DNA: TGTGCCAGCAGTGAATATGCACCGGCAACTAATGAAAAACTGTTTTTT; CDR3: CASSEYAPATNEKLFF
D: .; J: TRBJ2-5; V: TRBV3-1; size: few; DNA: TGTGCCAGCAGCCCCCGGACAGTCCAAGAGACCCAGTACTTC; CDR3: CASSPRTVQETQYF
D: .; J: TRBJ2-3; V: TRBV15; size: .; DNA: TGTGCCACTAGACACGGGTCTTCTAGCACAGATACGCAGTATTTT; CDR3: CATRHGSSSTDTQYF
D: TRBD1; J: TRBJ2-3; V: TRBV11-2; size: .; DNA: TGTGCCAGCAGCCCTGGACAGGGACTCACAGATACGCAGTATTTT; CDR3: CASSPGQGLTDTQYF
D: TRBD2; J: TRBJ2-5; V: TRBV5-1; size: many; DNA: TGCGCCAGCAGCACGGGGACTAGCGGGCAAGAGACCCAGTACTTC; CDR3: CASSTGTSGQETQYF
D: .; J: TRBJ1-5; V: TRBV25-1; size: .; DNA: TGTGCCAGCAGTGAATTGAATAGCAATCAGCCCCAGCATTTT; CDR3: CASSELNSNQPQHF
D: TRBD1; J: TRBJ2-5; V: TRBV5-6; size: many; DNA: TGTGCCAGCAGCCTAAACAGGGGGGAGACCCAGTACTTC; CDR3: CASSLNRGETQYF
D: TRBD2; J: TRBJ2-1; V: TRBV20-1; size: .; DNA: TGCAGTGCCCGGATTGGGACTAGCGTCGGTGAGCAGTTCTTC; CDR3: CSARIGTSVGEQFF
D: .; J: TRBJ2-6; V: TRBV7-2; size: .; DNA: TGTGCCAGCAGCTCCGGGACCGGAGGTGGGGCCAACGTCCTGACTTTC; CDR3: CASSSGTGGGANVLTF
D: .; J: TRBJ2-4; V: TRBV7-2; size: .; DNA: TGTGCCAGCAGCCCCCTTACGGGACCCTCAGACATTCAGTACTTC; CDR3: CASSPLTGPSDIQYF
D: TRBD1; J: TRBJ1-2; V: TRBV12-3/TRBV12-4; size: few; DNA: TGTGCCAGCAGTTTAGAGGACAGGGGGTGGAATGGCTACACCTTC; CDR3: CASSLEDRGWNGYTF
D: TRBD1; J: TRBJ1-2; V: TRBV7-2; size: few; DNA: TGTGCCAGCAGCCGCGACAGGGGGAATGGCTACACCTTC; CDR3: CASSRDRGNGYTF
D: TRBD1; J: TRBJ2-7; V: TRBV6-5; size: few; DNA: TGTGCCAGCAGTTACTCTGCAGGGGGCTCCTACGAGCAGTACTTC; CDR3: CASSYSAGGSYEQYF
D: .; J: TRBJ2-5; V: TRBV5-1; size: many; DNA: TGCGCCAGCAGCTTGCAGGGAGTGGAGACCCAGTACTTC; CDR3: CASSLQGVETQYF
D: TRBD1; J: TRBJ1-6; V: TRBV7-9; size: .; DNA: TGTGCCAGCAGTTATGGACAGGAAAGTTCACCCCTCCACTTT; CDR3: CASSYGQESSPLHF
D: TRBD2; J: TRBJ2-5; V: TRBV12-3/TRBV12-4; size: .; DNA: TGTGCCAGCAGTCCAATGGGACTAGCGGGAACCACAGCCCAGTACTTC; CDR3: CASSPMGLAGTTAQYF
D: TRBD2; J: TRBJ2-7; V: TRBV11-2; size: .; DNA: TGTGCCAGCAGCCGACTAGCGGGGGACCCCTACGAGCAGTACTTC; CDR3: CASSRLAGDPYEQYF
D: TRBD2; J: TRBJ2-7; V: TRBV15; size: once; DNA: TGTGCCACCTCCCCCCCGGGGGGTGAGCAGTACTTC; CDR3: CATSPPGGEQYF